Here is one T cell receptor (beta chain) with its context. This record comes from a study of sequential checkpoint blockade in melanoma. Looking at the study overall: Maintenance nivolumab came after either treatment sequence.

The CDR3 runs 18 residues. Germline assignment: CDR1 SEHNR and CDR2 FQNEAQ (reference sequence). V dropped 4 bases and J dropped 0; count of bases not matched to a gene: 12. Treatment indicated: randomized to nivolumab then ipilimumab (arm A) or the reverse (arm B). None of the patients previously received DNA-damaging chemotherapy. PBMC sorting kept live CD3+CD8+ cells without CD19 or CD56. The protocol was immunoSEQ multiplex PCR, while the TCRdb copy is restricted to in-frame clones and leaves out a portion. Counted here are 32,000 or so clones, around 82% occurring once; the ten biggest clones make up about 18%.

The chain joins TRBV7-9 to TRBJ2-1, with 7 bases aligning to TRBD1. This specimen consisted of CD8+ T cells sorted from blood (inferred from file names), obtained from a patient given nivolumab and ipilimumab in sequence. The sequence was collected from a human donor with melanoma. This CDR3 is CASSWRRDSSSSYNEQFF. In DNA, the CDR3 is TGTGCCAGCAGCTGGAGACGGGACAGTTCGAGCTCCTACAATGAGCAGTTCTTC.